A single sample gave rise to the 30 T cell receptor beta chains below, sequenced in a study of blood T cells in healthy people across ages. A second PCR, run for 7 to 11 cycles, used a sample-barcoded 5' primer plus a J-beta primer mix. TCRdb used MiXCR to reprocess the 5' RACE reads, holding one entry per CDR3 protein. Among approximately 800,000 distinct CDR3 sequences, about 37% were seen once, and the ten largest hold 10% to 15%. Sequencing input: blood. Every receptor here comes from a man younger than 30 in good health.

V and J are TRBV30 and TRBJ1-4; D ambiguous. Germline CDR1 is GTSNPN and CDR2 is SVGIG (reference sequence). The V and J ends lost 0 bases and 0 bases respectively, with 11 bases between them. The CDR3 length is 16 residues. CDR3 sequence (DNA): TGTGCCTGGAGTGTACGATTCCCGACAACTAATGAAAAACTGTTTTTT. This sequence encodes CAWSVRFPTTNEKLFF. Full variable domain (rest looked up from reference TRBV30 and TRBJ1-4): SQTIHQWPATLVQPVGSPLSLECTVEGTSNPNLYWYRQAAGRGLQLLFYSVGIGQISSEVPQNLSASRPQDRQFILSSKKLLLSDSGFYLCAWSVRFPTTNEKLFFGSGTQLSVL.

This clonotype appeared once. In nucleotides, the CDR3 is TGCAGTGCTATCGCGGGAGTACGGGAGCAGTACTTC. Amino acids: CSAIAGVREQYF. The V call is TRBV20-1, the J call TRBJ2-7, with 7 bases matching TRBD2. The V gene end was trimmed by 4 bases and the J gene end by 7 bases; junction bases not matched to a gene: 7. This CDR3 spans 12 amino acids. Germline CDR1 reads DFQATT; CDR2 reads SNEGSKA (reference sequence).

For the CDR3, the DNA is TGCAGTGCTCCTGGGACAGGGCGAAATGAGCAGTACTTC. Translation gives CSAPGTGRNEQYF. This chain links TRBV20-1 with TRBJ2-5; 9 bases align to TRBD1. J gave up 11 bases and V 5 bases, and 12 bases lay outside the gene matches. The CDR3 is 13 residues long. The germline V gene has CDR1 DFQATT and CDR2 SNEGSKA (reference sequence).

This chain connects TRBV29-1 to TRBJ1-1, with 10 bases aligning to TRBD1. CDR1 is SQVTM and CDR2 is ANQGSEA in the germline V gene. Trimming took 6 bases from V and 11 from J; bases not matched to a gene: 9. The CDR3 sequence is 12 residues long. CDR3 sequence reads: CSVARQGAGAFF. The DNA for the CDR3 is TGCAGCGTCGCACGACAGGGGGCAGGGGCTTTCTTT.

V usage is TRBV3-1 and J usage is TRBJ2-1, with unresolved D. The V gene's germline CDR1 is LGHDT and CDR2 YNNKEL (reference sequence). V lost 0 bases and J lost 2, with 14 bases in between. The CDR3 covers 17 residues. For the CDR3, the DNA is TGTGCCAGCAGCCAAGACAGCTTACCTTTTACCTACAATGAGCAGTTCTTC. Protein product: CASSQDSLPFTYNEQFF.

The rearrangement joins TRBV5-6 to TRBJ2-2; 8 nucleotides align to TRBD1. There are 13 residues in the CDR3. J was trimmed by 6 bases and V by 5 bases; bases with no gene match: 3. CDR1 and CDR2 (germline): SGHDT, YYEEEE. Here the CDR3 DNA reads TGTGCCAGCAGAAGGACAGGGCCCGGGGAGCTGTTTTTT. This translates into CASRRTGPGELFF.

This clonotype has just one count. Given a much more abundant clone one base away, this may be a read error. V is TRBV10-3 and J is TRBJ2-3; 7 nucleotides match TRBD1. This CDR3 comprises 13 residues. Losses at the gene ends were 10 bases for V and 4 bases for J; bases not matched to a gene: 8. Germline assignment: CDR1 ENHRY and CDR2 SYGVKD. CDR3 bases: TGTGCCACCACTAAGGGACAGCCAGATACGCAGTATTTT. This sequence encodes CATTKGQPDTQYF.

The gene calls are TRBV10-3 and TRBJ2-3; 7 bases map to TRBD2. V dropped 4 bases and J dropped 3; count of bases not matched to a gene: 7. Germline V gene lookup returns CDR1 ENHRY and CDR2 SYGVKD. The CDR3 spans 15 residues. The CDR3 DNA is TGTGCCATCAGTGGACTAGCTCTTAAGACAGATACGCAGTATTTT. This translates into CAISGLALKTDTQYF.

This clonotype was seen once. An end of the junction does not agree with germline; a read error may underlie this. The rearrangement links TRBV20-1 to TRBJ1-2; 7 positions agree with TRBD1. This CDR3 is 12 amino acids long. CDR1 DFQATT and CDR2 SNEGSKA come from the germline V gene (reference sequence). The DNA of the CDR3 is TGCAGTGCTAGGCGGCAGGGGGGAGGCTGCACCTTC. Translating gives CSARRQGGGCTF.

The rearrangement uses TRBV9 and TRBJ2-5; D unclear. The closer fit of TRBJ2-1 to the DNA end suggests the J call may be wrong. CDR3 length equals 15 residues. Germline-derived CDR1 and CDR2 are SGDLS and YYNGEE. The CDR3 loop reads CASSAGEEYQETQFF. The CDR3 DNA follows: TGTGCCAGCAGCGCAGGCGAGGAGTACCAAGAGACCCAGTTCTTC.

The chain combines TRBV7-9 with TRBJ2-7; 9 bases map to TRBD2. Trimming took 5 bases from V and 7 from J; bases not matched to a gene: 27. The CDR3 extends over 20 amino acids. CDR1 is SEHNR and CDR2 is FQNEAQ in the germline V gene (reference sequence). CDR3 nucleotides: TGTGCCAGCAGCAATAGGGCTAGCGGGGACCAATTACTCCCCCACAATGAGCAGTACTTC. This translates into CASSNRASGDQLLPHNEQYF.

This clonotype has ten or more counts. The genes are TRBV29-1 and TRBJ2-1; 8 bases match TRBD2. This CDR3 has 12 amino acids. Germline lookup yields CDR1 SQVTM and CDR2 ANQGSEA. DNA of the CDR3: TGCAGTAGCGGGGTACTCGGGAATGAGCAGTTCTTC. This codes for CSSGVLGNEQFF.

This clonotype was seen at least ten times. The CDR3 coding sequence is TGTGCCAGCACCCCCTATCTCCAAGAGACCCAGTACTTC. Its translation is CASTPYLQETQYF. The J gene is TRBJ2-5, the V gene TRBV7-8; D remains ambiguous. Trimming shortened V by 7 bases and J by 1 base, and 10 bases separated the two germline ends. The length of the CDR3 is 13 residues. The germline V gene has CDR1 SGHVS and CDR2 FQNEAQ.

This clonotype has a handful of counts. This sequence may be a read error, since a much larger clone differs from it by one base. V is TRBV12-3 or TRBV12-4 and J is TRBJ2-1; 9 bases are shared with TRBD2. V gave up 5 bases and J gave up 7 bases; unmatched junction bases: 12. The CDR3 loop spans 16 amino acids. CDR3 sequence (DNA): TGTGCCAGCAGTCCTGGGACTAGCCGGGGGGTTAATGAGCAGTTCTTC. Translation: CASSPGTSRGVNEQFF.

This clonotype has only one observation. The junction shows a germline mismatch at one end, possibly a read error. This chain links TRBV7-2 with TRBJ2-7; D is possibly TRBD1 (6 bases). The J call may be in error: the DNA end matches TRBJ2-5 better. The CDR3 sequence is 17 residues long. The germline V gene encodes CDR1 SGHTA and CDR2 FQGNSA. DNA for the CDR3: TGTGCCTGCAGTTTAGGCCCCTGGTCAGGGGATGGAGAGACCCAGTACTTC. Its protein is CACSLGPWSGDGETQYF.

Comment on this clonotype: One junction end does not reproduce the germline sequence, and a read error may be involved. The chain is built from TRBV12-3 or TRBV12-4 and TRBJ1-6; D gene unclear. CDR3 length: 14 residues. Written as DNA, the CDR3 is TGTGCCAGCAGTTTGGGCGCAAGTAATTCACCCCCCCACTTT. It yields the protein CASSLGASNSPPHF.

Concerning this clonotype itself: Being one base from a much bigger clone, this may be a read error. The chain couples TRBV15 to TRBJ2-1; D is uncertain. The DNA end is a closer match to TRBJ2-7, so the J assignment may be wrong. Germline V CDR1 and CDR2: LNHNV, YYDKDF (reference sequence). The CDR3 is made up of 19 amino acids. CDR3 sequence: CATSRDLNLRRGSYNEQYF. Here the CDR3 DNA reads TGTGCCACCAGCAGAGATCTAAATTTGCGTAGAGGCTCCTACAATGAGCAGTACTTC.

This clonotype was recorded a few times. The chain is built from TRBV2 and TRBJ1-1; TRBD1 might be the D (5 bases). Trimming removed 7 bases from V and 5 bases from J, with 8 bases in between. In germline, CDR1 is SNHLY, CDR2 FYNNEI. The CDR3 runs to 11 residues. Written as DNA, the CDR3 is TGTGCCAGCATGACAGAAACTGAAGCTTTCTTT. It specifies CASMTETEAFF.

This chain uses TRBV5-1 with TRBJ2-3, with D perhaps matching TRBD1 (6 bases). Germline V gene sequence: CDR1 SGHRS, CDR2 YFSETQ. V was pared by 4 bases and J by 4 bases, with 25 bases between. There are 18 residues in the CDR3. For the CDR3, the DNA is TGCGCCAGCAGCACTACGGGACAAGGTTCTTTACGGTCAGATACGCAGTATTTT. Protein product: CASSTTGQGSLRSDTQYF.

This clonotype has more than one count but fewer than ten. The V and J genes are TRBV11-2 and TRBJ2-5; D not certain. Germline assignment: CDR1 SGHAT and CDR2 FQNNGV. The germline V and J ends were trimmed by 3 bases and 7 bases, with 9 bases remaining between them. The CDR3 is made up of 12 amino acids. The CDR3 region is CASSLSEGTQYF. CDR3 bases: TGTGCCAGCAGCTTGTCAGAAGGGACCCAGTACTTC.

This clonotype was observed many times. The V and J genes are TRBV20-1 and TRBJ1-2; D perhaps matches TRBD1 (5 bases). There are 15 residues in the CDR3. The V end lost 5 bases, the J end lost 3 bases, and 19 bases lay between the germline ends. The germline CDR1 and CDR2 sequences are DFQATT and SNEGSKA (reference sequence). The CDR3 DNA reads TGCAGTGCTCCACCGGACATCCCGGGGGACTATGGCTACACCTTC. It is translated as CSAPPDIPGDYGYTF.

The chain is built from TRBV27 and TRBJ2-5; no definite D call. CDR3 length: 16 amino acids. Trimming removed 3 bases at V and 2 bases at J, with 16 bases between. The V gene's germline CDR1 is MNHEY and CDR2 SMNVEV (reference sequence). The CDR3 bases are TGTGCCAGCAGTTTGGCCGAGGACGTATTACAAGAGACCCAGTACTTC. It translates to CASSLAEDVLQETQYF.

A word on this clonotype: Being one base from a much bigger clone, this may be a read error. This chain joins TRBV5-1 and TRBJ2-4; TRBD2 matches 10 bases. The J call is in doubt because the DNA end fits TRBJ2-7 better. Germline assignment: CDR1 SGHRS and CDR2 YFSETQ. The CDR3 runs 13 residues. The CDR3 is CANSWTSGYEQYF. The CDR3 DNA reads TGCGCCAACAGCTGGACTAGCGGATACGAGCAGTACTTC.

This clonotype has more than one count but fewer than ten. This sequence may be a read error, since a much larger clone differs from it by one base. V usage is TRBV20-1 and J usage is TRBJ1-2; perhaps TRBD1 as D (5 bases). The V end lost 0 bases, the J end lost 10 bases, and 18 bases lay between the germline ends. Per germline, CDR1 DFQATT and CDR2 SNEGSKA (reference sequence). CDR3 length: 14 amino acids. DNA of the CDR3: TGCAGTGCTAGAGATCCGGCAGGGTGGAATGACTACACCTTC. Protein product: CSARDPAGWNDYTF.

This clonotype was detected many times. J is TRBJ2-7 and V is TRBV29-1; no clear D gene. The CDR3 runs to 10 residues. Germline CDR1 and CDR2: SQVTM and ANQGSEA. Deletions cut 4 bases from V and 5 bases from J, with 6 bases between. The CDR3 coding sequence is TGCAGCGTTGTCCAGAACGAGCAGTACTTC. It yields the protein CSVVQNEQYF.

The genes are TRBV7-2 and TRBJ2-5; D gene ambiguous. The germline gives CDR1 SGHTA, CDR2 FQGNSA. This CDR3 spans 14 amino acids. Trimming shortened V by 4 bases and J by 1 base, and 10 bases separated the two germline ends. CDR3 DNA: TGTGCCAGCAGCTCAGGACGGACCCAAGAGACCCAGTACTTC. Translated, it gives CASSSGRTQETQYF.

The rearrangement uses TRBV4-1 and TRBJ2-2; 12 nucleotides agree with TRBD1. Germline CDR1 and CDR2: MGHRA and YSYEKL. V dropped 2 bases and J dropped 0; count of bases not matched to a gene: 1. The CDR3 sequence is 17 residues long. CDR3 sequence: CASSQRDRGPNTGELFF. The CDR3 coding sequence is TGCGCCAGCAGCCAACGGGACAGGGGGCCGAACACCGGGGAGCTGTTTTTT.

This clonotype has ten or more counts. The V gene is TRBV4-3, the J gene TRBJ2-1, with TRBD2 identical over 7 bases. The V segment lost 0 bases and the J segment 6 bases; nucleotides outside the gene matches: 5. CDR1 is LGHNA, CDR2 YSLEER, per germline. The CDR3 has 15 residues. The CDR3 loop is CASSQDVKRGNEQFF. In DNA, the CDR3 is TGCGCCAGCAGCCAAGATGTCAAGCGGGGCAATGAGCAGTTCTTC.

This chain uses TRBV20-1 with TRBJ2-1; D unresolved. TRBJ2-7 matches the DNA end more closely, so the J call is doubtful. The CDR3 is made up of 14 amino acids. Per the germline V gene, CDR1 is DFQATT and CDR2 is SNEGSKA (reference sequence). In DNA form, the CDR3 reads TGCAGTGCTTGGACGGTGAGCTCCTACAATGAGCAGTACTTC. Translated, it gives CSAWTVSSYNEQYF.

This clonotype came up a few times. The rearrangement uses TRBV5-1 and TRBJ1-1; perhaps TRBD1 as D (5 bases). Germline V gene data show CDR1 as SGHRS and CDR2 as YFSETQ. The CDR3 length is 16 residues. Trimming left V 0 bases short and J 4 bases short, with 16 bases between. DNA for the CDR3: TGCGCCAGCAGCTTGGATCCCCCCGGGAGGGGCACTGAAGCTTTCTTT. Protein: CASSLDPPGRGTEAFF.